The next 6 T cell receptor beta chains were all read from a single sample in a study of T cells in Graves' hyperthyroidism and ophthalmopathy. RNA transcripts provided the source from which TCR beta CDR3 regions were amplified. The study used the HTBI primer set for a first-round RT-PCR of the TCR CDR3. TCRdb redid the calling of the multiplex PCR reads with MiXCR, one entry per CDR3 protein. The sample consists of under 400,000 distinct CDR3 sequences, roughly a fifth of them appearing once. The sample taken for sequencing was blood. These receptors all come from a woman between 45 and 60 years old with Graves' hyperthyroidism.

The V call is TRBV19, the J call TRBJ1-2; perhaps TRBD1 as D (6 bases). The germline CDR1 and CDR2 sequences are LNHDA and SQIVND (reference sequence). V lost 3 bases and J 4 bases, leaving 12 bases between the germline ends. The CDR3 is 14 residues long. CDR3 in amino acids: CASSMPRQVYGYTF. The CDR3 DNA reads as TGTGCCAGTAGTATGCCCCGACAGGTCTATGGCTACACCTTC.

This clonotype was recorded at least ten times. V and J are TRBV7-8 and TRBJ2-7; D remains ambiguous. Trimming took off 5 bases at V and 6 bases at J, with 14 bases between the two ends. The germline CDR1 and CDR2 sequences are SGHVS and FQNEAQ. This CDR3 has 13 amino acids. CDR3 nucleotide sequence: TGTGCCAGCAGCCACTCTGTATCGGTCGAGCAGTACTTC. Amino acid sequence: CASSHSVSVEQYF.

At least ten counts were recorded for this clonotype. The rearrangement uses TRBV30 and TRBJ1-3; TRBD1 agrees at 9 bases. The length of the CDR3 is 15 residues. Germline V gene sequence: CDR1 GTSNPN, CDR2 SVGIG (reference sequence). The ends lost 1 base at V and 4 bases at J; junction bases unmatched: 5. The CDR3 loop reads CAWSDRGRGGNTIYF. Here the CDR3 DNA reads TGTGCCTGGAGTGACAGGGGGCGAGGAGGAAACACCATATATTTT.

This sequence joins TRBV2 and TRBJ2-7, with unresolved D. Germline values: CDR1 SNHLY, CDR2 FYNNEI. With 6 bases removed from V and 4 bases from J, the gap between germline ends came to 7 bases. This CDR3 has 11 residues. The CDR3 nucleotides read TGTGCCAGCAGCCCAGTATACGAGCAGTACTTC. It codes for CASSPVYEQYF. Drawing the rest from reference TRBV2 and TRBJ2-7, the complete variable domain is EPEVTQTPSHQVTQMGQEVILRCVPISNHLYFYWYRQILGQKVEFLVSFYNNEISEKSEIFDDQFSVERPDGSNFTLKIRSTKLEDSAMYFCASSPVYEQYFGPGTRLTVT.

This clonotype was observed at least ten times. The rearrangement links TRBV6-2 or TRBV6-3 to TRBJ2-1; D is undetermined. The CDR3 sequence is 16 residues long. Germline-derived CDR1 and CDR2 are MNHEY and SVGEGT. Trimming stripped 5 bases from V and 4 bases from J, with 18 bases between. The CDR3 coding sequence is TGTGCCAGCAGTGAATTAAGCATACTTACTTACAATGAGCAGTTCTTC. Its translation: CASSELSILTYNEQFF.

The genes are TRBV14 and TRBJ2-1; 9 positions agree with TRBD2. This CDR3 contains 17 residues. Germline lookup yields CDR1 SGHDN and CDR2 FVKESK. Unmatched junction bases numbered 11, after V lost 1 base and J lost 7 bases. This chain's CDR3 is CASSQVGRVAGANEQFF. The CDR3 bases are TGTGCCAGCAGCCAAGTGGGCAGGGTAGCGGGAGCGAATGAGCAGTTCTTC.